This is a list of T cell receptor beta chains from one sample in a study of blood T cells in healthy people across ages. TCRdb passed the 5' RACE reads through MiXCR, listing each CDR3 protein once. The profile shows 1 million to 1.2 million distinct CDR3 sequences, more than 30% of them singletons. Sequenced: blood. The receptors come from a man between 18 and 29 years old in good health. CDR3s include the opening cysteine and the closing phenylalanine or tryptophan. D genes are given only for firm matches. A row's size may be missing; if present it is once, few, many or a size class.

D gene,clone size,J gene,V gene,CDR3 protein,CDR3 DNA
.,.,TRBJ2-2,TRBV12-3/TRBV12-4,CASSFLPNSNTRELFF,TGTGCCAGCAGTTTTCTCCCGAATTCGAACACCAGGGAGCTGTTTTTT
.,.,TRBJ1-4,TRBV20-1,CSVQATPATNEKLFF,TGCAGTGTGCAGGCTACCCCCGCAACTAATGAAAAACTGTTTTTT
.,.,TRBJ1-1,TRBV30,CAWSAPPQGTEAFF,TGTGCCTGGAGTGCCCCCCCGCAAGGGACTGAAGCTTTCTTT
TRBD2,few,TRBJ2-3,TRBV7-2,CASSLAVLAGGPTDTQYF,TGTGCCAGCAGCTTAGCTGTACTAGCGGGGGGACCCACAGATACGCAGTATTTT
.,.,TRBJ1-5,TRBV20-1,CSARPGTASQPQHF,TGCAGTGCTAGACCCGGGACGGCCAGTCAGCCCCAGCATTTT
.,.,TRBJ1-1,TRBV5-1,CASNLDGSTNTEAFF,TGCGCCAGCAACTTGGATGGGAGTACGAACACTGAAGCTTTCTTT
.,.,TRBJ1-4,TRBV4-3,CASSQDKGLNEKLFF,TGCGCCAGCAGCCAAGACAAGGGTTTGAATGAAAAACTGTTTTTT
TRBD1,few,TRBJ1-2,TRBV3-1,CASSQDVGQGAVSGYTF,TGTGCCAGCAGCCAAGATGTCGGACAGGGGGCTGTTTCTGGCTACACCTTC
.,few,TRBJ2-2,TRBV6-2/TRBV6-3,CASSYSIVETSTGELFF,TGTGCCAGCAGTTACTCGATAGTCGAGACCAGTACCGGGGAGCTGTTTTTT
.,few,TRBJ1-2,TRBV4-2,CASSQVGGPGYTF,TGTGCCAGCAGCCAAGTTGGGGGCCCGGGCTACACCTTC
.,few,TRBJ1-4,TRBV4-1,CASSQGRRGQRDEKLFF,TGCGCCAGCAGCCAAGGGCGCAGGGGCCAGCGAGATGAAAAACTGTTTTTT
TRBD2,few,TRBJ2-2,TRBV20-1,CSAREQAGDDGELFF,TGCAGTGCTAGAGAACAGGCGGGGGATGACGGGGAGCTGTTTTTT
.,.,TRBJ2-7,TRBV2,CASSEASGVEQYF,TGTGCCAGCAGTGAAGCTTCAGGGGTGGAGCAGTACTTC
.,.,TRBJ2-6,TRBV27,CASLSSGANVLTF,TGTGCCAGCCTAAGCTCTGGGGCCAACGTCCTGACTTTC
.,.,TRBJ2-3,TRBV28,CASSLLARSTDTQYF,TGTGCCAGCAGTTTGTTAGCGAGGTCTACAGATACGCAGTATTTT
TRBD1,.,TRBJ1-5,TRBV20-1,CSASGTGFQPQHF,TGCAGTGCTAGTGGGACAGGGTTTCAGCCCCAGCATTTT
.,once,TRBJ1-1,TRBV11-2,CASSYGPGYADTEAFF,TGTGCCAGCAGCTACGGACCTGGGTATGCGGACACTGAAGCTTTCTTT
.,many,TRBJ2-7,TRBV6-5,CASSSTLYEQYF,TGTGCCAGCAGTTCGACACTATACGAGCAGTACTTC
.,.,TRBJ2-1,TRBV12-5,CASGLGWGSQSYNERFF,TGTGCTAGTGGTTTGGGGTGGGGATCACAGTCCTACAATGAGCGGTTCTTC
.,few,TRBJ1-5,TRBV4-3,CASSHDRVGVGEPQHF,TGCGCCAGCAGCCACGACCGGGTTGGGGTGGGGGAGCCCCAGCATTTT
.,.,TRBJ2-2,TRBV6-2/TRBV6-3,CASNTGDTTGELFF,TGTGCCAGCAATACCGGGGACACCACCGGGGAGCTGTTTTTT
TRBD1,.,TRBJ2-7,TRBV9,CASSAPGGQGVSNSAEQYF,TGTGCCAGCAGCGCACCCGGGGGACAGGGGGTGTCAAATTCTGCCGAGCAGTACTTC
TRBD1,.,TRBJ2-3,TRBV5-1,CASSLRDREGDTQYF,TGCGCCAGCAGCCTCCGGGACAGGGAAGGAGATACGCAGTATTTT
.,.,TRBJ2-1,TRBV7-9,CASSLGHFEHNEQFF,TGTGCCAGCAGCTTAGGGCATTTCGAACACAATGAGCAGTTCTTC
.,.,TRBJ2-3,TRBV12-3/TRBV12-4,CASSLTGAPSTDTQYF,TGTGCCAGCAGTTTGACGGGGGCGCCTAGCACAGATACGCAGTATTTT
TRBD1,few,TRBJ2-5,TRBV20-1,CTGARDRDQETQYF,TGCACAGGGGCTCGTGACAGGGATCAAGAGACCCAGTACTTC
.,few,TRBJ1-5,TRBV3-1,CASSQDRWGGNQPQHF,TGTGCCAGCAGCCAAGATCGCTGGGGGGGCAATCAGCCCCAGCATTTT
.,many,TRBJ2-7,TRBV29-1,CSAGRGPSYEQYF,TGCAGCGCTGGACGCGGGCCTTCTTACGAGCAGTACTTC
.,few,TRBJ2-6,TRBV10-3,CAISDGSPPLGANVLTF,TGTGCCATCAGTGACGGATCTCCTCCCCTCGGGGCCAACGTCCTGACTTTC
TRBD1,.,TRBJ2-7,TRBV29-1,CSVVRQGAQRGGYYEQYF,TGCAGCGTTGTCAGACAGGGGGCACAGCGTGGGGGGTACTACGAGCAGTACTTC
.,few,TRBJ1-2,TRBV29-1,CSVEGHQSPGYGYTF,TGCAGCGTTGAAGGTCATCAGTCCCCGGGCTATGGCTACACCTTC
TRBD2,.,TRBJ2-1,TRBV12-3/TRBV12-4,CASSSSWVGTSGAASSYNEQFF,TGTGCCAGCAGTTCCTCATGGGTCGGGACTAGCGGGGCCGCGAGCTCCTACAATGAGCAGTTCTTC
.,.,TRBJ2-5,TRBV20-1,CSVRAAETQYF,TGCAGTGTTAGAGCTGCAGAGACCCAGTACTTC
.,.,TRBJ1-4,TRBV28,CASNPGGTPVEKLFF,TGTGCCAGCAACCCGGGTGGGACCCCCGTTGAAAAACTGTTTTTT
TRBD1,.,TRBJ2-1,TRBV4-3,CASSQDVQAGGYNEQFF,TGCGCCAGCAGCCAAGATGTTCAGGCAGGGGGCTACAATGAGCAGTTCTTC
TRBD1,few,TRBJ1-4,TRBV7-8,CASSSPGQGRNEKLFF,TGTGCCAGCAGCTCCCCTGGACAGGGAAGAAATGAAAAACTGTTTTTT
TRBD2,.,TRBJ2-7,TRBV20-1,CSANTAGGNDEQYF,TGCAGTGCCAATACAGCGGGGGGTAACGACGAGCAGTACTTC
TRBD1,.,TRBJ1-1,TRBV6-2/TRBV6-3,CASSLPVGQAHTEAFF,TGTGCCAGCAGTCTCCCCGTGGGACAGGCTCACACTGAAGCTTTCTTT
.,.,TRBJ1-2,TRBV30,CAWKEGRNYGYTF,TGTGCCTGGAAAGAGGGCCGAAACTATGGCTACACCTTC
TRBD2,.,TRBJ2-7,TRBV13,CASSLERDSGGQRGKQYF,TGTGCCAGCAGCTTGGAAAGGGATAGCGGGGGTCAAAGGGGTAAGCAGTACTTC
.,few,TRBJ1-2,TRBV27,CTSSSGAYGYTF,TGTACCAGCAGTTCAGGGGCCTATGGCTACACCTTC
TRBD1,.,TRBJ1-2,TRBV12-5,CASALGQNYGYTF,TGTGCTAGTGCCCTGGGACAGAACTATGGCTACACTTTC
.,many,TRBJ2-1,TRBV20-1,CSGSGFGFKVNNEQFF,TGCAGTGGCTCGGGATTTGGGTTCAAGGTTAACAATGAGCAGTTCTTC
.,once,TRBJ2-3,TRBV7-9,CASTPPRLIDTQYF,TGTGCCAGCACCCCACCGAGACTTATTGATACGCAGTATTTT
.,few,TRBJ1-1,TRBV20-1,CSAYREVEAFF,TGCAGTGCTTACAGGGAAGTTGAAGCTTTCTTT
TRBD1,.,TRBJ1-1,TRBV2,CASSRQGEPNTEAFF,TGTGCCAGCAGTCGACAGGGGGAACCTAACACTGAAGCTTTCTTT
.,few,TRBJ2-2,TRBV3-1,CASSQDRARNTGELFF,TGTGCCAGCAGCCAAGACAGAGCGAGGAACACCGGGGAGCTGTTTTTT
TRBD2,.,TRBJ2-1,TRBV29-1,CSVDPRGVTEQFF,TGCAGCGTTGATCCCCGGGGGGTGACTGAGCAGTTCTTC
TRBD2,few,TRBJ2-5,TRBV7-8,CASSLVSDPGLAQETQYF,TGTGCCAGCAGCTTAGTAAGCGACCCGGGACTAGCGCAAGAGACCCAGTACTTC
.,.,TRBJ1-4,TRBV20-1,CSAPPTGSTNEKLFF,TGCAGTGCTCCCCCCACCGGATCAACTAATGAAAAACTGTTTTTT